The 3 T cell receptor beta chains presented below share a single source sample, sequenced in a study of shared clonotypes between healthy human individuals (dated by TCRdb to 2020 to 2021). CD8 naive samples consisted of CD45RO-negative cells that were positively selected for CCR7, yielding a CD45RA+CCR7+ population without TemRA cells. Libraries were constructed by the immunoSEQ multiplex PCR assay. Held by TCRdb, this immuneACCESS table contains in-frame sequences only and omits some clones. Under half of the omission traces to an unresolved V gene where checked; the cause of the rest is unknown. Present in this sample are just over 2,000,000 clones, less than 95% of which were seen just once. The top ten clonotypes cover 1.1% of the sample. The sample was naive CD8+ T cells sorted from blood. Interpreted using the paper, the cell subset or site label stands for: CD45RA+CCR7+. These receptors all stem from a man aged 18 to 29 in good health.

J is TRBJ2-1 and V is TRBV5-1, with 8 bases that match TRBD2. There are 14 residues in the CDR3. The germline gives CDR1 SGHRS, CDR2 YFSETQ. The trim removed 7 bases at V and 4 bases at J, leaving 7 bases unmatched. The CDR3 spells CASGPGLGYNEQFF. CDR3 nucleotides: TGCGCCAGCGGTCCGGGACTAGGGTACAATGAGCAGTTCTTC. Full variable domain (missing parts from reference TRBV5-1 and TRBJ2-1): KAGVTQTPRYLIKTRGQQVTLSCSPISGHRSVSWYQQTPGQGLQFLFEYFSETQRNKGNFPGRFSGRQFSNSRSEMNVSTLELGDSALYLCASGPGLGYNEQFFGPGTRLTVL.

J is TRBJ2-2 and V is TRBV9, with 8 nucleotides matching TRBD2. The V gene's germline CDR1 is SGDLS and CDR2 YYNGEE. V lost 0 bases and J lost 0; bases outside the gene matches: 4. The CDR3 consists of 17 residues. CDR3 in amino acids: CASSVDPSGPNTGELFF. DNA for the CDR3: TGTGCCAGCAGCGTAGATCCTAGCGGGCCGAACACCGGGGAGCTGTTTTTT.

J is TRBJ1-2 and V is TRBV2; a weak D match, TRBD1 (5 bases). This CDR3 region has 15 residues. The germline gives CDR1 SNHLY, CDR2 FYNNEI. Trimming took 2 bases from V and 7 from J, leaving 17 bases between them. In nucleotides, the CDR3 is TGTGCCAGCAGTGAACCGGACCGCGAAAGGGGTGGCTACACCTTC. This codes for CASSEPDRERGGYTF.